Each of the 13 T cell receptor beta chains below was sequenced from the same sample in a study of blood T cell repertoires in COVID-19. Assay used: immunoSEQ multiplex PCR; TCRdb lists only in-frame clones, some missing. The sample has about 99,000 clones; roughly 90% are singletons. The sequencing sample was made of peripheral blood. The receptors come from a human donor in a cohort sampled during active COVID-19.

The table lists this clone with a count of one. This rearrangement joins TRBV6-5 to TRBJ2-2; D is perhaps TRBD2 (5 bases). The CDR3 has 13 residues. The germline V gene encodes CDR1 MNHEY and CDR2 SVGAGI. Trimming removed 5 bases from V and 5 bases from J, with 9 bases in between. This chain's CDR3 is CASSRTRTGELFF. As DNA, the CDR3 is TGTGCCAGCAGTCGAACTAGAACCGGGGAGCTGTTTTTT.

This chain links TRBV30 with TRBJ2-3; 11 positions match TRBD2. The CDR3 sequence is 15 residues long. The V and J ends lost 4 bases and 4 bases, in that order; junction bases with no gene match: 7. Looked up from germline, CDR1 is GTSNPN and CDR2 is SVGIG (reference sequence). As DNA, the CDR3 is TGTGCCTGGACTCAACTAGCGGGGGTAGCAGATACGCAGTATTTT. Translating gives CAWTQLAGVADTQYF.

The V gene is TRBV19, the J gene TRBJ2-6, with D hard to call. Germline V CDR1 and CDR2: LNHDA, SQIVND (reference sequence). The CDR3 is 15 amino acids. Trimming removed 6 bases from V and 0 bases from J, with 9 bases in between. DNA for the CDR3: TGTGCCAGTAGCACACCAGGCTCTGGGGCCAACGTCCTGACTTTC. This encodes CASSTPGSGANVLTF.

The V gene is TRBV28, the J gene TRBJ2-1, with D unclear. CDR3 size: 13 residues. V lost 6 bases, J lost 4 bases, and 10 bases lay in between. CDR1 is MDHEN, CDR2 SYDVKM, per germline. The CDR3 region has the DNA TGTGCCAGCAGACCTGGCGGATACAATGAGCAGTTCTTC. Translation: CASRPGGYNEQFF.

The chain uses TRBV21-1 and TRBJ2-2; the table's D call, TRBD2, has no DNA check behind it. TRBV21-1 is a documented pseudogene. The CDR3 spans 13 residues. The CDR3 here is CASFMRASGELFF. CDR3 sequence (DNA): TGTGCCAGCTTCATGCGTGCTTCCGGGGAGCTGTTTTTT.

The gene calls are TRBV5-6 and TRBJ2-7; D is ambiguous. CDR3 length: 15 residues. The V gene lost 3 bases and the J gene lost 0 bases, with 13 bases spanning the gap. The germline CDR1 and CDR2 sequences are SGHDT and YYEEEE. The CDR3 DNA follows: TGTGCCAGCAGCTACCGTACAGTGAGCTCCTACGAGCAGTACTTC. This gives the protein CASSYRTVSSYEQYF.

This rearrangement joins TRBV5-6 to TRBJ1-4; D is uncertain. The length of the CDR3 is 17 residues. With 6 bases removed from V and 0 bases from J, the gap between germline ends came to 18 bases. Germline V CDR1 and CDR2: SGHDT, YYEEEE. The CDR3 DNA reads TGTGCCAGCAACCCATGGCACAGAACTTCAACTAATGAAAAACTGTTTTTT. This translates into CASNPWHRTSTNEKLFF.

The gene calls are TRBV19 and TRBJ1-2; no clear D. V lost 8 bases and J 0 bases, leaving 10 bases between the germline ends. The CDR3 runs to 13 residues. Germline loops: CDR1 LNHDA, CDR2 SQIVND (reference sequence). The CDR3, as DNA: TGTGCCAGTTCCCGGAGTCCTAACTATGGCTACACCTTC. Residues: CASSRSPNYGYTF.

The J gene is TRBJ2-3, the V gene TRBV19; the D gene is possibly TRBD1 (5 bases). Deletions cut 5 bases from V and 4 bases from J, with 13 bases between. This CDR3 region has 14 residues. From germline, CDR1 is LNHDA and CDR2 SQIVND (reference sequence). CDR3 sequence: CASSPYRYSDTQYF. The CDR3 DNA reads TGTGCCAGTAGTCCGTACAGGTATTCAGATACGCAGTATTTT.

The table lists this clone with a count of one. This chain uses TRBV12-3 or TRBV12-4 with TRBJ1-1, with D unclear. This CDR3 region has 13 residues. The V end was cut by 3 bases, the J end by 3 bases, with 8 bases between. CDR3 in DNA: TGTGCCAGCAGTTTTTATGAGTACACTGAAGCTTTCTTT. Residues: CASSFYEYTEAFF.

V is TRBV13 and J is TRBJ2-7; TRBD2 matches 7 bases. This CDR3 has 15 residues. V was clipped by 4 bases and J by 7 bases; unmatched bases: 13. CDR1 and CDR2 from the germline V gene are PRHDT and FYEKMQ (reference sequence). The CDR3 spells CASSSVTAGVEEQYF. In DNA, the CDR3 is TGTGCCAGCAGCTCAGTCACGGCGGGAGTTGAAGAGCAGTACTTC.

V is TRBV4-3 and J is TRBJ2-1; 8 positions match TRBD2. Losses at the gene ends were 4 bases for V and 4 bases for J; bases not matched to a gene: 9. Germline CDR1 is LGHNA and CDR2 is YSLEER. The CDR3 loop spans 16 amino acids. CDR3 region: CASSPLGLAGYNEQFF. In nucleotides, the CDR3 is TGCGCCAGCAGCCCCCTCGGGTTAGCGGGGTACAATGAGCAGTTCTTC.

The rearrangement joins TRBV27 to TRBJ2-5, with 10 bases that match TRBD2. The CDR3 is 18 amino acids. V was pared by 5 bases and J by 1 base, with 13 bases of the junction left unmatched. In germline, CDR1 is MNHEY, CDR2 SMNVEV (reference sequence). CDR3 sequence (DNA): TGTGCCAGCAGTACCCGGACTAGCGGATCCCGTTTCCAAGAGACCCAGTACTTC. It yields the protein CASSTRTSGSRFQETQYF.